This T cell receptor (beta chain) was captured in a study of cytotoxic CD8 clonotypes in ibrutinib-treated CLL. Overall study results and limits: Lymph node repertoires were not studied, and sampling times were unmatched.

Frozen PBMC stocks contributed about 2.2 micrograms of genomic DNA to the TCR beta libraries. The CDR3 has 18 residues. V lost 4 bases to trimming and J lost 5 bases; unmatched junction nucleotides: 10. In germline, CDR1 is SGHRS, CDR2 YFSETQ. Generated by immunoSEQ multiplex PCR, the TCRdb table keeps only in-frame clones and is missing some. The sample lists some 92,000 clones, 70% to 80% occurring once. Of note for this clone: Antigen: not known.

The gene calls are TRBV5-1 and TRBJ2-2, with 14 nucleotides matching TRBD2. Sequencing was performed on PBMCs, taken after 24 months of ibrutinib treatment. The source is a human donor with chronic lymphocytic leukemia. In DNA form, the CDR3 reads TGCGCCAGCAGCCCTGGGACTAGCGGGAGTTCTTATACCGGGGAGCTGTTTTTT. Translated, it gives CASSPGTSGSSYTGELFF.